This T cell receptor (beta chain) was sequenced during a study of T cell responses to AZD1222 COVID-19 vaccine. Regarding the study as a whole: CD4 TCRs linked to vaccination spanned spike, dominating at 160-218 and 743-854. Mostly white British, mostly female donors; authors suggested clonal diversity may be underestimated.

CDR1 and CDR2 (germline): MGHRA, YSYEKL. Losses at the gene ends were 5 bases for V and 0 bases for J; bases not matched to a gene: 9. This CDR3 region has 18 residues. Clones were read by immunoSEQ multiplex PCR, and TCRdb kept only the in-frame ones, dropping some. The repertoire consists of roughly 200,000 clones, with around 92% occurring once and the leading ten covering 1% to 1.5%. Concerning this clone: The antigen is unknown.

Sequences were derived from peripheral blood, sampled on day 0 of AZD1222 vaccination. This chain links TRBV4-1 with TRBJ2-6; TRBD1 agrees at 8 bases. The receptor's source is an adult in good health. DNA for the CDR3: TGCGCCAGCAGCAAACCCGGGACAGGTAGCTCTGGGGCCAACGTCCTGACTTTC. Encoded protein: CASSKPGTGSSGANVLTF.